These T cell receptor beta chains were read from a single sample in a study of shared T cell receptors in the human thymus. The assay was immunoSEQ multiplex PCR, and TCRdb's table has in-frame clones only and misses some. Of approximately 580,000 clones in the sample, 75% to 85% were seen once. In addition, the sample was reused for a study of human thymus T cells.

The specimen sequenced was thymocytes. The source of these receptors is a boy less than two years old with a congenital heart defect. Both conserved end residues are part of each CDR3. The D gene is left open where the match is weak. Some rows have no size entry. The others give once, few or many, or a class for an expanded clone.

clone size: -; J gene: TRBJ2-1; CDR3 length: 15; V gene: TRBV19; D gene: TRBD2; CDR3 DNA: TGTGCCAGTAGTATCTCTAGCGGGGCCTACAATGAGCAGTTCTTC; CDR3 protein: CASSISSGAYNEQFF
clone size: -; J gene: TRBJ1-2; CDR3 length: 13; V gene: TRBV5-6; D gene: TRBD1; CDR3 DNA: TGTGCCAGCAGCCTCAACAGGGGAAGAGGCTACACCTTC; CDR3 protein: CASSLNRGRGYTF
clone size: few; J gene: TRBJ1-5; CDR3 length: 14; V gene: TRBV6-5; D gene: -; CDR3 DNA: TGTGCCAGCAGTCACGAGGGTAGCGGACAGCCCCAGCATTTT; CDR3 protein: CASSHEGSGQPQHF
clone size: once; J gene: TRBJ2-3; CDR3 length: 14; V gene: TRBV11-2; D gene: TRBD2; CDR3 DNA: TGTGCCAGCAGCCTAGCGGGAGGTACAGATACGCAGTATTTT; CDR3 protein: CASSLAGGTDTQYF
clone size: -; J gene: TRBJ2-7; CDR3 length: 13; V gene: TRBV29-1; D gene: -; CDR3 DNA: TGCAGCGTCCAGTCAGAAACCCCCTACGAGCAGTACTTC; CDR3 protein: CSVQSETPYEQYF
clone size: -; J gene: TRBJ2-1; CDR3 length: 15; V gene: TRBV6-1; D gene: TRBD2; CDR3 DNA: TGTGCCAGCCGGCTAGCGGGAGAGGCCTACAATGAGCAGTTCTTC; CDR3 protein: CASRLAGEAYNEQFF
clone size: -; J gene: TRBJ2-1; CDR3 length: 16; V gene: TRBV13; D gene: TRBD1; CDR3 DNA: TGTGCCAGCAGCTTCGGGACAGGGGGTACCTACAATGAGCAGTTCTTC; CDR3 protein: CASSFGTGGTYNEQFF
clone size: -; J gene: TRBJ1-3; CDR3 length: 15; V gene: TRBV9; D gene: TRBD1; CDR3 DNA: TGTGCCAGTAAAACAGGGGACGGATGGGGAAACACCATATATTTT; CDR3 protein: CASKTGDGWGNTIYF
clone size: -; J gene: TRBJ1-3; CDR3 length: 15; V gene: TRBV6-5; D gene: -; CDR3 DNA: TGTGCCAGCAGTTACGCCAACAGCTCTGGAAACACCATATATTTT; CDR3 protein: CASSYANSSGNTIYF
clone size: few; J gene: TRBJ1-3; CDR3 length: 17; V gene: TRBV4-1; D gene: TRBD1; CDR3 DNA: TGCGCCAGCAGCCAAGACAAGGACAGGGGCGAAAGAAACACCATATATTTT; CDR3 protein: CASSQDKDRGERNTIYF
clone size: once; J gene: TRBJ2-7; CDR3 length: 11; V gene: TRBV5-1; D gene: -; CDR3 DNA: TGCGCCAGCAGGGCAGGGTTCGAGCAGTACTTC; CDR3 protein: CASRAGFEQYF
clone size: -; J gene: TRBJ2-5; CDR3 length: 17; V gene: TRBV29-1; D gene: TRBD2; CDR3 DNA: TGCAGCGTTCTCAGGCTCGCGGGGGGCACCTACCAAGAGACCCAGTACTTC; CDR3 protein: CSVLRLAGGTYQETQYF
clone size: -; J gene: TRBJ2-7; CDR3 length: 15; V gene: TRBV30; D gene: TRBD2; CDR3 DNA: TGTGCCTGGAGTCTGGGACTAGCGGATTACCTAGGGCAGTACTTC; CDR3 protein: CAWSLGLADYLGQYF
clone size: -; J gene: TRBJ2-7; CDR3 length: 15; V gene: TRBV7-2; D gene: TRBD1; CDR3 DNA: TGTGCCAGCAGCTTAGTGGTACAGGGGTCGGACGAGCAGTACTTC; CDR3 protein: CASSLVVQGSDEQYF
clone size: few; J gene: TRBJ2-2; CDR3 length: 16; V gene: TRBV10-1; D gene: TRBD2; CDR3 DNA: TGCGCCAGCAGTCCCCGTAGCGGGAAGAACACCGGGGAGCTGTTTTTT; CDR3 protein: CASSPRSGKNTGELFF
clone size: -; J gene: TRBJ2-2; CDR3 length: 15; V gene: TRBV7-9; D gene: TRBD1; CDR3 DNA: TGTGCCAGCAGCCTGCGGACAGGGGGCACCGGGGAGCTGTTTTTT; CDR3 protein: CASSLRTGGTGELFF
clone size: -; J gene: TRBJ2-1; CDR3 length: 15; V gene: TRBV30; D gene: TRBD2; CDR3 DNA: TGTGCCTGGATGCCAGGGTGGGGGGGGTACAATGAGCAGTTCTTC; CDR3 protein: CAWMPGWGGYNEQFF
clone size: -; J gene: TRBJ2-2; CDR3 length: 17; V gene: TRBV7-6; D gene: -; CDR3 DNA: TGTGCCAGCAGCTTAGCCAGGGTGGGTGGTGACACCGGGGAGCTGTTTTTT; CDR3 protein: CASSLARVGGDTGELFF
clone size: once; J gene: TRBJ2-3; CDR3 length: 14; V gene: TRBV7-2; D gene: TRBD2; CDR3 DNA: TGTGCCACCACGACTAGCGCCCGACGACAGACGCAGTATTTT; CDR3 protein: CATTTSARRQTQYF
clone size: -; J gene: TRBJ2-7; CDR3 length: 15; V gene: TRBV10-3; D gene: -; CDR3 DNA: TGTGCCATCACCCCCCAGGCTCCGGGGTCCTACGAGCAGTACTTC; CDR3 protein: CAITPQAPGSYEQYF